Listed here are 10 T cell receptor beta chains from one sample, sequenced in a study of T cells expressing NK-cell markers (dated by TCRdb to 2020 to 2021). Libraries were made using 5' RACE. Sequencing instrument: Illumina HiSeq 2000. The reads, reprocessed by TCRdb, yield one row per CDR3 protein sequence and no DNA. The sample has approximately 460,000 distinct CDR3 sequences on record. Clones ranked in the top ten supply 7.3% of the sample. Sequences were obtained from blood T cells: a sorted CD56 or NKG2C T cell subset, CD4+ or CD8+ T cells, or bulk PBMC T cells (not recorded which). The origin of the receptors is a woman between 18 and 69 years old in good health.

The genes are TRBV20-1 and TRBJ2-3; with no DNA, the TCRdb D assignment of TRBD2 cannot be verified. The CDR3 length is 16 residues. Germline CDR1 reads DFQATT; CDR2 reads SNEGSKA (reference sequence). The CDR3 is CSARGVSGYYTDTQYF.

The CDR3 spells CAWLVWERGYEQYF. The chain has TRBV30 and TRBJ2-7; the TRBD1 assignment by TCRdb is unverifiable without DNA. Germline CDR1 GTSNPN, CDR2 SVGIG (reference sequence). The CDR3 covers 14 residues.

The chain combines TRBV27 with TRBJ1-1; TCRdb outputs TRBD1, but without DNA this stays unchecked. This CDR3 contains 13 residues. CDR1 is MNHEY, CDR2 SMNVEV, per germline (reference sequence). The CDR3: CASRYQGSTEAFF.

This CDR3 is CASSYWDRGAGELFF. The chain combines TRBV6-5 with TRBJ2-2; absent DNA, TCRdb's TRBD1 call cannot be checked. The CDR3 is made up of 15 amino acids. From germline, CDR1 is MNHEY and CDR2 SVGAGI.

V is TRBV9 and J is TRBJ1-6. The CDR3 runs to 12 residues. Germline V lookup: CDR1 SGDLS, CDR2 YYNGEE. The CDR3: CASSVVDSPLHF.

The chain recombines TRBV9 with TRBJ1-2. Germline V CDR1 and CDR2: SGDLS, YYNGEE. This CDR3 has 14 amino acids. CDR3 sequence reads: CASSDHRQNYGYTF.

V is TRBV10-3 and J is TRBJ2-5; as DNA is missing, the TRBD2 call by TCRdb cannot be tested. The CDR3 is 16 amino acids. The germline V gene has CDR1 ENHRY and CDR2 SYGVKD. The CDR3 region is CAISEEGTSGQETQYF.

This chain uses TRBV7-2 with TRBJ2-7. This CDR3 contains 14 residues. The germline V gene has CDR1 SGHTA and CDR2 FQGNSA. This chain's CDR3 is CASSLGLRYYEQYF.

V and J are TRBV3-1 and TRBJ2-1. The CDR3 is 15 residues long. The germline CDR1 and CDR2 sequences are LGHDT and YNNKEL (reference sequence). CDR3 amino acids: CASSQGGGPYNEQFF.

This chain joins TRBV11-2 and TRBJ2-2; the TCRdb call, TRBD1, lacks DNA for checking. The CDR3 spans 14 residues. Germline CDR1 SGHAT, CDR2 FQNNGV. The CDR3 here is CASSSGAVTGELFF.